The source of this T cell receptor (beta chain) is a study of blood T cells in healthy people across ages. Through a sample-barcoded 5' primer and a J-beta primer mix, a second PCR was run for roughly 6 to 11 cycles. All cDNA molecules were each tagged by a template-switch adaptor with 12 random nucleotides. TCRdb processed the 5' RACE reads anew with MiXCR; each CDR3 protein has one entry. The sample yields some 1,500,000 distinct CDR3 sequences, 40% to 45% seen once. This CDR3 has 15 residues. Losses at the gene ends were 5 bases for V and 0 bases for J; bases not matched to a gene: 3. Germline V gene sequence: CDR1 SEHNR, CDR2 FQNEAQ (reference sequence). The donors, healthy Caucasians from Russia, were aged 6 to 90. The sample holds many counts of this clonotype. Its specificity is unknown. Study findings and constraints: Versus aged donors, long-lived donors had higher diversity and more naive CD4+ cells. Age advanced and TCR beta diversity per million T cells fell, roughly linearly.

The TCR sequence derives from a woman between 18 and 30 years old in good health. Sequenced: blood. This chain joins TRBV7-9 and TRBJ2-1; 8 positions match TRBD1. In DNA form, the CDR3 reads TGTGCCAGCAGCCGGACAGGGAGCTCCTACAATGAGCAGTTCTTC. This gives the protein CASSRTGSSYNEQFF.